What follows is one T cell receptor beta chain and its context. Its cognate antigen is unknown. The data derive from a study of vaccination and CD4 T cells after COVID-19. Study outcomes and limitations: Vaccine-specific clones numbering 304 of 307 showed spike mono-reactivity in convalescent patients.

As for treatment: 10-day PBMC culture with coronavirus spike peptide pools or control peptides (ViraFEST assay). Healthy vaccinated individuals lacked prior SARS-CoV-2 infection, per negative nucleocapsid antibodies before and after vaccination. Once obtained from cultured CD4+ T cells, the DNA was sequenced using the Oncomine TCR Beta short-read assay. TCRdb independently ran MiXCR on the PCR reads; one entry per CDR3 protein. The sample lists approximately 22,000 distinct CDR3 sequences, 60% seen once, with roughly 13% in the top ten. This sequence was found in a human donor who received a COVID-19 vaccine. Sequencing used CD4+ T cells from blood, cultured in vitro, obtained after SARS-CoV-2 vaccination.

The CDR3 DNA is TGTGCCAGCAGCTTAGACGGTCAAGAGACCCAGTACTTC. It yields the protein CASSLDGQETQYF. The V and J genes are TRBV7-3 and TRBJ2-5; D ambiguous. V lost 2 bases and J 2 bases, leaving 6 bases between the germline ends. The CDR3 contains 13 residues. Germline V gene sequence: CDR1 SGHTA, CDR2 FQGTGA. Looking up the rest from reference TRBV7-3 and TRBJ2-5 gives the full variable domain: GAGVSQTPSNKVTEKGKYVELRCDPISGHTALYWYRQSLGQGPEFLIYFQGTGAADDSGLPNDRFFAVRPEGSVSTLKIQRTERGDSAVYLCASSLDGQETQYFGPGTRLLVL.